This TCR beta chain comes out of a study of T cells in narcolepsy. Findings and caveats of the study: Blood of same and different patients, but not healthy controls, reportedly held recurring autoreactive clonotypes. Same-patient CSF and blood CD4+ T cell clonotypes included HCRT-specific and TRIB2-specific autoreactive ones.

V was pared by 6 bases and J by 4 bases, with 10 bases between. This CDR3 has 13 amino acids. In germline, CDR1 is SNHLY, CDR2 FYNNEI. TCRdb's copy holds only in-frame clones and misses some; the assay was immunoSEQ multiplex PCR. The sample records tens of thousands of clones, 70% to 80% being singletons. Details on this clone: Its antigen is currently unknown.

This chain uses TRBV2 with TRBJ2-1; D unresolved. What was sequenced was CD45RA- memory CD4+ T cells from PBMCs. The TCR originated in a human donor with narcolepsy. The CDR3 spells CASSRQLYNEQFF. DNA for the CDR3: TGTGCCAGCAGCAGGCAGCTTTACAATGAGCAGTTCTTC.